This record covers a single TCR beta chain. At one end the junction does not follow the germline gene, possibly because of a read error. These data belong to a study of tumor-infiltrating lymphocytes in primary liver carcinoma. The CDR3 has 13 residues. CDR1 is SQVTM, CDR2 ANQGSEA, per germline. Co-extracting RNA and DNA was done with about 20-34 mg of unsorted bulk tissue as input. Patients underwent surgical resection for primary liver carcinoma. Patients were chronically HBV-infected and treatment-naive. Researchers generated TCR beta cDNA from approximately 520 ng of total RNA, relying on a constant-region primer. A slightly modified ARM-PCR protocol with three nested multiplex PCR rounds produced these TCR beta libraries. TRBV1-TRBV30 forward primers paired with a C-beta reverse primer drove the first two PCR rounds, roughly 9 cycles each. TCRdb used MiXCR to reprocess the multiplex PCR reads, holding one entry per CDR3 protein. The sample holds 85,000 to 100,000 distinct CDR3 sequences, about 70% seen once.

The receptor was isolated from a man aged 35-49 years with primary liver carcinoma and hepatitis B virus infection. Sequencing used tumor-adjacent normal liver tissue. V is TRBV29-1 and J is TRBJ1-1, with D unresolved. CDR3 nucleotide sequence: TGCAGCGCCCAGTTGAGGTACGAATCTGAAGCTCTCTTT. It encodes CSAQLRYESEALF.